This T cell receptor (beta chain) was found in a study of cytomegalovirus exposure and HLA in healthy donors. The PCR was carried out with 60 Vbeta primers and 13 Jbeta primers. The table came from immunoSEQ multiplex PCR; TCRdb's copy has only in-frame clones and leaves some out. The data show about 100,000 clones, around four fifths seen once. Study observations and caveats: Within an earlier analysis, most TCR beta V segments proved productive either about 87% or about 30% of the time.

Germline CDR1 MNHEY, CDR2 SVGAGI. CDR3 length: 15 residues. Trimming cost V 0 bases and J 3 bases, with 11 bases left between them. Comments on this clone: The antigen is unknown.

Sample: PBMCs. The chain joins TRBV6-5 to TRBJ1-1, with a possible D match to TRBD1 (5 bases). This clonotype was sampled from a woman aged 55-75 years in good health and CMV-seronegative. The CDR3 DNA is TGTGCCAGCAGTTACTCGAGGTCGGGGGACACTGAAGCTTTCTTT. It encodes CASSYSRSGDTEAFF.